Below are 30 T cell receptor beta chains sequenced from a single sample in a study of OX40 agonist ivuxolimab in advanced cancers. Library method: the immunoSEQ multiplex PCR assay. Entries here come from immuneACCESS through TCRdb and include only in-frame sequences with V and J called. Some clones fail to appear in such tables; in the studies checked, an unresolved V gene covers under half of the shortfall, and the cause of the remainder is unknown. For this sample the table gives approximately 22,000 clones, of which approximately 84% were detected only once. The ten top clones hold just under 35% of the sample. This specimen was CD4+ or CD8+ T cells sorted from blood, taken in a trial of the OX40 agonist ivuxolimab. The receptors stem from an adult with an advanced solid tumor such as melanoma, head and neck, liver or kidney cancer.

The V and J genes are TRBV27 and TRBJ2-3, with D unresolved. The CDR3 is 11 amino acids. Trimming took 5 bases from V and 4 from J, leaving 4 bases between them. CDR1 is MNHEY and CDR2 is SMNVEV in the germline V gene (reference sequence). CDR3 coding DNA: TGTGCCAGCAGTCCCCCAGATACGCAGTATTTT. This codes for CASSPPDTQYF.

The chain carries TRBV27 and TRBJ2-7; perhaps TRBD2 as D (6 bases). The V end was cut by 7 bases, the J end by 2 bases, with 21 bases between. The CDR3 extends over 16 amino acids. The V gene's germline CDR1 is MNHEY and CDR2 SMNVEV (reference sequence). The CDR3 bases are TGTGCCAGCACCCCCGGAATCGGGAGCGGCGCCTACGAGCAGTACTTC. Translation gives CASTPGIGSGAYEQYF.

The rearrangement links TRBV7-2 to TRBJ1-3; a weak D match, TRBD1 (5 bases). Trimming stripped 5 bases from V and 0 bases from J, with 20 bases between. The CDR3 is 18 residues long. Germline V gene data show CDR1 as SGHTA and CDR2 as FQGNSA. The CDR3 nucleotides read TGTGCCAGCAGCAAACCGGGACCCCGAAGACCCTCTGGAAACACCATATATTTT. Translated: CASSKPGPRRPSGNTIYF.

This clone came up once. The chain employs TRBV4-1 and TRBJ1-4; weak D call: TRBD1 (5 bases). V was pared by 0 bases and J by 8 bases, with 13 bases between. Germline lookup yields CDR1 MGHRA and CDR2 YSYEKL. The CDR3 spans 15 residues. The CDR3 nucleotides are TGCGCCAGCAGCCAAGATGGGGACCACGGCGAAAAACTGTTTTTT. This translates into CASSQDGDHGEKLFF.

J is TRBJ2-5 and V is TRBV27; 14 bases map to TRBD2. The CDR3 loop spans 16 amino acids. Germline-derived CDR1 and CDR2 are MNHEY and SMNVEV (reference sequence). The V segment lost 4 bases and the J segment 5 bases; nucleotides outside the gene matches: 6. The CDR3 loop reads CASSSGTSGSPETQYF. CDR3 DNA sequence: TGTGCCAGCAGTTCCGGGACTAGCGGGAGTCCGGAGACCCAGTACTTC.

The CDR3 here is CASSLGDGLWGYTF. The CDR3 nucleotides read TGCGCCAGCAGCTTGGGAGACGGACTCTGGGGCTACACCTTC. The V gene is TRBV5-1, the J gene TRBJ1-2; D is ambiguous. Germline V gene lookup returns CDR1 SGHRS and CDR2 YFSETQ. Trimming left V 0 bases short and J 8 bases short, with 14 bases between. This CDR3 is built from 14 residues.

The rearrangement joins TRBV15 to TRBJ1-4; TRBD1 agrees at 7 bases. V was pared by 5 bases and J by 8 bases, with 20 bases of the junction left unmatched. CDR1 is LNHNV and CDR2 is YYDKDF in the germline V gene (reference sequence). The length of the CDR3 is 18 residues. Here the CDR3 reads CATSSPGQGGHEREKLFF. In DNA form, the CDR3 reads TGTGCCACCAGCTCCCCCGGACAAGGGGGCCATGAGAGGGAAAAACTGTTTTTT.

This chain uses TRBV27 with TRBJ2-3; TRBD2 aligns across 12 bases. The CDR3 sequence is 19 residues long. V shed 8 bases and J 1 base; nucleotides not matched to a gene: 16. Germline assignment: CDR1 MNHEY and CDR2 SMNVEV (reference sequence). The DNA of the CDR3 is TGTGCCAGCGACCTCCAATGGACTAGCGGGAATCGGTGCACAGATACGCAGTATTTT. Translated, it gives CASDLQWTSGNRCTDTQYF.

This clone occurred a few times. The chain uses TRBV30 and TRBJ2-1, with 12 bases identical to TRBD2. This CDR3 is built from 16 residues. The V segment lost 5 bases and the J segment 4 bases; nucleotides outside the gene matches: 9. Germline V CDR1 and CDR2: GTSNPN, SVGIG (reference sequence). CDR3 region: CAWGGWGTSGYNEQFF. The DNA of the CDR3 is TGTGCCTGGGGGGGATGGGGGACTAGCGGGTACAATGAGCAGTTCTTC.

V gene TRBV5-4 combines with J gene TRBJ1-3, with D tentatively TRBD1 (6 bases). The V gene lost 3 bases and the J gene lost 0 bases, with 16 bases spanning the gap. Germline V lookup: CDR1 SGHNT, CDR2 YYREEE (reference sequence). CDR3 length: 17 amino acids. In DNA, the CDR3 is TGTGCCAGCAGCTACAAGACTACAGGGACCTCTGGAAACACCATATATTTT. It is translated as CASSYKTTGTSGNTIYF.

The J gene is TRBJ2-7, the V gene TRBV7-9; D is perhaps TRBD2 (7 bases). This CDR3 contains 15 residues. Germline V lookup: CDR1 SEHNR, CDR2 FQNEAQ (reference sequence). Trimming took 4 bases from V and 4 from J, leaving 17 bases between them. The CDR3 DNA sequence: TGTGCCAGCAGCTCACCCGGCGGGGGCGTATACGAGCAGTACTTC. Translation gives CASSSPGGGVYEQYF.

The chain recombines TRBV27 with TRBJ1-2, with TRBD1 matching 9 bases. The junction had 7 bases not matched to a gene; V was cut back by 4 bases and J by 4 bases. CDR3 length equals 15 residues. CDR1 is MNHEY, CDR2 SMNVEV, per germline (reference sequence). CDR3 amino acids: CASSYSGTGFYGYTF. In nucleotides, the CDR3 is TGTGCCAGCAGTTATTCCGGGACAGGGTTCTATGGCTACACCTTC.

This sequence joins TRBV27 and TRBJ1-1; D is undetermined. This CDR3 is 17 amino acids long. The germline CDR1 and CDR2 sequences are MNHEY and SMNVEV (reference sequence). The V gene lost 0 bases and the J gene lost 1 base, with 15 bases spanning the gap. The CDR3 sequence is CASSLSPFLIANTEAFF. For the CDR3, the DNA is TGTGCCAGCAGTTTATCCCCATTCCTCATCGCGAACACTGAAGCTTTCTTT.

This chain links TRBV10-1 with TRBJ1-1; weak D call: TRBD1 (6 bases). CDR1 WNHNN and CDR2 SYGVQD come from the germline V gene (reference sequence). The CDR3 covers 15 residues. Deletions cut 10 bases from V and 0 bases from J, with 18 bases between. CDR3 in DNA: TGCGCCACCTCGGACAGTAAATCCATGAACACTGAAGCTTTCTTT. It translates to CATSDSKSMNTEAFF.

The V gene is TRBV6-1, the J gene TRBJ1-1, with TRBD1 as a possible D gene (6 bases). This CDR3 is 16 amino acids long. CDR1 and CDR2 (germline): MNHNS, SASEGT. V was pared by 2 bases and J by 2 bases, with 15 bases between. CDR3: CASSEMGGTFNTEAFF. The CDR3 region has the DNA TGTGCCAGCAGTGAAATGGGGGGGACATTCAACACTGAAGCTTTCTTT.

The rearrangement links TRBV19 to TRBJ2-7; 7 bases fit TRBD1. V trimming: 6 bases; J trimming: 3 bases; junction bases outside the gene matches: 17. The CDR3 extends over 17 amino acids. Germline-derived CDR1 and CDR2 are LNHDA and SQIVND (reference sequence). The CDR3 region is CASSPSFWDRSFYEQYF. The CDR3 coding sequence is TGTGCCAGTAGCCCTAGTTTTTGGGACAGAAGTTTCTACGAGCAGTACTTC.

The CDR3, as DNA: TGTGCCAGCAGCCAAGCTCAGAACACAGATACGCAGTATTTT. Translation: CASSQAQNTDTQYF. The chain uses TRBV14 and TRBJ2-3; D ambiguous. The CDR3 is made up of 14 amino acids. The V end lost 1 base, the J end lost 2 bases, and 7 bases lay between the germline ends. The germline gives CDR1 SGHDN, CDR2 FVKESK.

The rearrangement uses TRBV29-1 and TRBJ2-3; D not resolved. Trimming shortened V by 5 bases and J by 5 bases, and 5 bases separated the two germline ends. Germline V gene data show CDR1 as SQVTM and CDR2 as ANQGSEA. The CDR3 contains 10 residues. CDR3 residues: CSVFEDTQYF. CDR3 DNA: TGCAGCGTTTTTGAAGATACGCAGTATTTT.

The chain employs TRBV9 and TRBJ2-7, with 8 nucleotides matching TRBD1. J lost 2 bases, V lost 4 bases, and 8 bases had no gene match. The CDR3 loop spans 15 amino acids. Germline CDR1 reads SGDLS; CDR2 reads YYNGEE. CDR3 protein: CASSLQGTGPYEQYF. CDR3 nucleotides: TGTGCCAGCAGCCTCCAAGGGACAGGCCCCTACGAGCAGTACTTC.

The chain combines TRBV28 with TRBJ1-5, with D hard to call. Trimming shortened V by 3 bases and J by 0 bases, and 3 bases separated the two germline ends. The CDR3 spans 13 residues. Germline assignment: CDR1 MDHEN and CDR2 SYDVKM. The CDR3 nucleotides read TGTGCCAGCAGTTTTAATAGCAATCAGCCCCAGCATTTT. Its protein product is CASSFNSNQPQHF.

This clone counts as medium-sized. This sequence joins TRBV28 and TRBJ2-1; 10 nucleotides line up with TRBD2. The V segment lost 7 bases and the J segment 4 bases; nucleotides outside the gene matches: 4. The CDR3 has 14 residues. The germline CDR1 and CDR2 sequences are MDHEN and SYDVKM. The CDR3 sequence: CASILTSGYNEQFF. The CDR3 DNA follows: TGTGCCAGCATTCTGACTAGCGGGTACAATGAGCAGTTCTTC.

The rearrangement uses TRBV6-5 and TRBJ2-1, with a tentative D call TRBD2 (5 bases). The CDR3 has 14 residues. Germline CDR1 and CDR2: MNHEY and SVGAGI. V dropped 2 bases and J dropped 6 bases, with 11 bases sitting between them. The CDR3 DNA reads as TGTGCCAGCAGTTACGCCGGGGAAAGCAATGAGCAGTTCTTC. Its protein is CASSYAGESNEQFF.

The chain joins TRBV2 to TRBJ2-5, with TRBD1 matching 7 bases. J gave up 1 base and V 7 bases, and 9 bases lay outside the gene matches. This CDR3 is 15 amino acids long. Germline assignment: CDR1 SNHLY and CDR2 FYNNEI. The CDR3: CASIQGTAPQETQYF. Here the CDR3 DNA reads TGTGCCAGCATCCAGGGGACAGCCCCCCAAGAGACCCAGTACTTC.

The rearrangement joins TRBV6-5 to TRBJ2-7; D unresolved. There are 12 residues in the CDR3. Germline values: CDR1 MNHEY, CDR2 SVGAGI. The ends were cut back, 6 bases at V and 3 bases at J, with 9 bases in the middle. The CDR3 reads CASSPGGYEQYF. The CDR3 DNA follows: TGTGCCAGCAGCCCGGGTGGCTACGAGCAGTACTTC.

This clone turned up a few times. The rearrangement joins TRBV28 to TRBJ1-1, with D perhaps matching TRBD1 (6 bases). The V end lost 5 bases, the J end lost 8 bases, and 15 bases lay between the germline ends. CDR3 length: 13 amino acids. CDR1 is MDHEN, CDR2 SYDVKM, per germline. The chain's CDR3 is CASSHRGQIEAFF. CDR3 coding DNA: TGTGCCAGCAGTCACCGCGGACAGATCGAAGCTTTCTTT. Filled out from reference TRBV28 and TRBJ1-1, the complete variable domain reads DVKVTQSSRYLVKRTGEKVFLECVQDMDHENMFWYRQDPGLGLRLIYFSYDVKMKEKGDIPEGYSVSREKKERFSLILESASTNQTSMYLCASSHRGQIEAFFGQGTRLTVV.

V gene TRBV27 combines with J gene TRBJ2-7; the D is unclear. Germline V lookup: CDR1 MNHEY, CDR2 SMNVEV (reference sequence). The V and J ends lost 6 bases and 0 bases respectively, with 9 bases between them. The length of the CDR3 is 13 residues. The DNA of the CDR3 is TGTGCCAGCAGCTACTCAAGCTCCTACGAGCAGTACTTC. This translates into CASSYSSSYEQYF.

The chain recombines TRBV4-1 with TRBJ2-5; D ambiguous. The J call may not be correct, given that the DNA end is closer to TRBJ2-7. The germline V gene encodes CDR1 MGHRA and CDR2 YSYEKL. The CDR3 runs to 16 residues. The CDR3 nucleotides are TGCGCCAGCAGCCAGGCGCTAGGCGGAAGCTCCTACGAGCAGTACTTC. This translates into CASSQALGGSSYEQYF.

The chain employs TRBV6-4 and TRBJ2-1, with TRBD2 identical over 12 bases. V lost 7 bases and J lost 5; bases outside the gene matches: 9. Germline assignment: CDR1 MRHNA and CDR2 SNTAGT. This CDR3 is built from 16 residues. Written as DNA, the CDR3 is TGTGCCAGCACCCAGACTAGCGGGAGCCCCCACAATGAGCAGTTCTTC. Encoded protein: CASTQTSGSPHNEQFF.

The V and J genes are TRBV30 and TRBJ2-7; 7 bases fit TRBD2. Germline loops: CDR1 GTSNPN, CDR2 SVGIG (reference sequence). V shed 2 bases and J 4 bases; nucleotides not matched to a gene: 5. This CDR3 contains 13 residues. The CDR3 spells CAWSRREWYEQYF. The CDR3 DNA follows: TGTGCCTGGAGTCGGCGGGAGTGGTACGAGCAGTACTTC.

The V gene is TRBV7-2, the J gene TRBJ1-3; 7 bases align to TRBD1. Trimming took 5 bases from V and 0 from J; bases not matched to a gene: 4. Per germline, CDR1 SGHTA and CDR2 FQGNSA. The CDR3 covers 15 residues. CDR3: CASSKRDSSGNTIYF. Here the CDR3 DNA reads TGTGCCAGCAGCAAAAGGGACAGCTCTGGAAACACCATATATTTT.